Listed below are T cell receptor beta chains from one sample, sequenced in a study of T-cell reconstitution after alpha-beta-depleted transplantation in children. TCRdb re-called the PCR reads through MiXCR, storing one row per CDR3 protein. This table has a few hundred thousand distinct CDR3 sequences, about 9.4% appearing once. Sequencing was performed on PBMCs from the stem cell graft donor, taken from the stem cell graft. The receptors derive from a human donor who donated a stem cell graft to a child with acute lymphoblastic leukemia. CDR3s include the opening cysteine and the closing phenylalanine or tryptophan. A D gene is named only where the DNA matches it firmly. Clone sizes are given selectively: once, few, many, or a class where the clone is expanded.

V gene	J gene	D gene	clone size	CDR3 protein	CDR3 DNA
TRBV12-3/TRBV12-4	TRBJ2-5	TRBD2	.	CASSPLAGGIQETQYF	TGTGCCAGCAGCCCTCTAGCGGGAGGGATCCAAGAGACCCAGTACTTC
TRBV27	TRBJ2-1	.	many	CASSLSQVGATEQFF	TGTGCCAGCAGTTTATCGCAAGTCGGGGCCACTGAGCAGTTCTTC
TRBV18	TRBJ1-5	.	.	CASSPGGALNQPQHF	TGTGCCAGCTCACCGGGTGGGGCACTCAATCAGCCCCAGCATTTT
TRBV12-3/TRBV12-4	TRBJ2-5	TRBD2	.	CASNLPGEGQETQYF	TGTGCCAGCAACCTGCCCGGGGAGGGCCAAGAGACCCAGTACTTC
TRBV2	TRBJ2-7	TRBD2	few	CASKVDGRALYEQYF	TGTGCCAGCAAGGTTGACGGGAGGGCCTTATACGAGCAGTACTTC
TRBV3-1	TRBJ2-7	TRBD2	many	CASSRGTIAYEQYF	TGTGCCAGCAGCCGTGGGACTATAGCCTACGAGCAGTACTTC
TRBV7-9	TRBJ1-1	.	many	CASSLPDRNTEAFF	TGTGCCAGCAGCCTCCCCGACAGGAACACTGAAGCTTTCTTT
TRBV12-3/TRBV12-4	TRBJ2-4	.	few	CASSFRGIQYF	TGTGCCAGCAGTTTTCGGGGAATTCAGTACTTC
TRBV7-2	TRBJ1-2	TRBD1	.	CASSPAGQGAVGYTF	TGTGCCAGCAGCCCCGCGGGACAGGGGGCGGTTGGCTACACCTTC
TRBV7-3	TRBJ2-5	.	.	CASSLKGLETQYF	TGTGCCAGCAGCTTAAAGGGGTTAGAGACCCAGTACTTC
TRBV5-5	TRBJ2-3	.	few	CASSTRDFGTDTQYF	TGTGCCAGCAGTACCCGGGACTTCGGCACAGATACGCAGTATTTT
TRBV2	TRBJ2-7	.	few	CASSEGQNPDEQYF	TGTGCCAGCAGTGAGGGGCAAAATCCCGACGAGCAGTACTTC
TRBV7-9	TRBJ2-1	TRBD2	.	CASSSELAGRPGEQFF	TGTGCCAGCAGCTCCGAACTAGCGGGACGTCCGGGTGAGCAGTTCTTC
TRBV27	TRBJ2-2	TRBD1	.	CASSSDRGRVTGELFF	TGTGCCAGCAGTTCGGACAGGGGGCGAGTCACCGGGGAGCTGTTTTTT
TRBV7-2	TRBJ1-4	.	.	CASSPQKTTNEKLFF	TGTGCCAGCAGCCCCCAAAAAACAACTAATGAAAAACTGTTTTTT
TRBV12-3/TRBV12-4	TRBJ1-5	.	.	CASSRRVGPSYQPQHF	TGTGCCAGCAGCAGGAGGGTCGGGCCATCTTATCAGCCCCAGCATTTT
TRBV3-1	TRBJ2-3	.	few	CASSRRLGGGTDTQYF	TGTGCCAGCAGCCGCAGACTGGGCGGGGGCACAGATACGCAGTATTTT
TRBV6-5	TRBJ2-5	.	.	CASSSVGGQGETQYF	TGTGCCAGCAGTTCGGTCGGGGGGCAGGGAGAGACCCAGTACTTC
TRBV3-1	TRBJ2-1	TRBD2	many	CASSQEVLAGGNEQFF	TGTGCCAGCAGCCAAGAAGTACTAGCGGGAGGTAATGAGCAGTTCTTC
TRBV5-4	TRBJ2-5	.	many	CASSLEGSAQETQYF	TGTGCCAGCAGCTTGGAGGGTAGCGCACAAGAGACCCAGTACTTC
TRBV25-1	TRBJ2-7	.	many	CASSPQTVYEQYF	TGTGCCAGCAGTCCCCAGACAGTTTACGAGCAGTACTTC
TRBV28	TRBJ2-5	.	.	CASSLSGVSQETQYF	TGTGCCAGCAGTTTATCGGGGGTTTCTCAAGAGACCCAGTACTTC
TRBV4-3	TRBJ2-7	.	.	CASSQGKGPYEQYF	TGCGCCAGCAGCCAAGGAAAGGGCCCCTACGAGCAGTACTTC
TRBV20-1	TRBJ2-7	.	few	CSARDWEGATLLVTEQYF	TGCAGTGCTAGAGATTGGGAGGGGGCGACCCTTCTAGTTACCGAGCAGTACTTC
TRBV12-3/TRBV12-4	TRBJ2-7	TRBD2	few	CASSWRTSGGEQYF	TGTGCCAGCAGTTGGCGGACTAGCGGGGGCGAGCAGTACTTC
TRBV7-9	TRBJ2-1	.	few	CASSLAHPGVVYNEQFF	TGTGCCAGCAGCTTAGCGCATCCGGGAGTGGTTTACAATGAGCAGTTCTTC
TRBV27	TRBJ2-7	TRBD2	.	CASNPLPGGLDEQYF	TGTGCCAGCAATCCTTTACCGGGAGGGTTGGACGAGCAGTACTTC
TRBV11-1	TRBJ1-1	TRBD1	.	CASSAQMAGGGYTEAFF	TGTGCCAGCAGCGCACAGATGGCAGGGGGGGGTTACACTGAAGCTTTCTTT
TRBV7-9	TRBJ2-7	TRBD2	.	CASKPGAGAYEQYF	TGTGCCAGCAAGCCGGGTGCGGGGGCCTACGAGCAGTACTTC
TRBV7-2	TRBJ2-5	TRBD1	few	CASSFGQGVQETQYF	TGTGCCAGCAGCTTCGGACAGGGGGTGCAAGAGACCCAGTACTTC
TRBV5-1	TRBJ2-5	.	few	CASSLQGGTETQYF	TGCGCCAGCAGCTTACAGGGCGGGACAGAGACCCAGTACTTC
TRBV15	TRBJ2-3	.	few	CATSREWGEDTQYF	TGTGCCACCAGCCGGGAGTGGGGTGAAGATACGCAGTATTTT
TRBV7-2	TRBJ1-2	.	.	CASSLALQGSLGYTF	TGTGCCAGCAGCTTAGCTCTACAGGGAAGTCTTGGCTACACCTTC